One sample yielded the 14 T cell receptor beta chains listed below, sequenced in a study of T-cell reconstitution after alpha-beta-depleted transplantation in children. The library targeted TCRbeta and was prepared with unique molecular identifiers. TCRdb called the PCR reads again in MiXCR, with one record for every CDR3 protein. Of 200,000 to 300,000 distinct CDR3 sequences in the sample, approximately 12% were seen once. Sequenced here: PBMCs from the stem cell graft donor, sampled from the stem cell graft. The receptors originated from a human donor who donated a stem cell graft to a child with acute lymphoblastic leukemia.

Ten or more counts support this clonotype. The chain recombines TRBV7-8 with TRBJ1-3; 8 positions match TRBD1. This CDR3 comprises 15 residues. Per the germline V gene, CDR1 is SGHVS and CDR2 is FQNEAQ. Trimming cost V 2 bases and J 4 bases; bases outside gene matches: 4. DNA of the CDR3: TGTGCCAGCAGCTTACAGGGGGCGCAGGGAAACACCATATATTTT. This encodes CASSLQGAQGNTIYF.

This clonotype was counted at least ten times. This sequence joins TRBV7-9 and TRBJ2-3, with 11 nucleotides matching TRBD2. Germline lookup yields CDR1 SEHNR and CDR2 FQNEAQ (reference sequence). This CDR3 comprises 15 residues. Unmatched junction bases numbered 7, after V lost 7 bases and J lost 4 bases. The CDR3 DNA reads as TGTGCCAGCACCAATAGCGGGAGGGGAGCAGATACGCAGTATTTT. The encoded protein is CASTNSGRGADTQYF.

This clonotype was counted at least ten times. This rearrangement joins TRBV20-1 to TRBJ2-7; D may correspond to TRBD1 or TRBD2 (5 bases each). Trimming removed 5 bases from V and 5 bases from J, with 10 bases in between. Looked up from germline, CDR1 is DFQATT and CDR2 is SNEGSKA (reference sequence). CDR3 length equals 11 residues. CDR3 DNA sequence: TGCAGTGCTGGCCGGGACGACGAGCAGTACTTC. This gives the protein CSAGRDDEQYF.

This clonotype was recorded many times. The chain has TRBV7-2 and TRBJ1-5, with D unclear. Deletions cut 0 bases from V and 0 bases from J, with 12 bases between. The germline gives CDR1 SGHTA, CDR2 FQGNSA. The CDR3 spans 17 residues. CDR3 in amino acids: CASSLARTAYSNQPQHF. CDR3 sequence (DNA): TGTGCCAGCAGCTTAGCCCGGACGGCCTATAGCAATCAGCCCCAGCATTTT.

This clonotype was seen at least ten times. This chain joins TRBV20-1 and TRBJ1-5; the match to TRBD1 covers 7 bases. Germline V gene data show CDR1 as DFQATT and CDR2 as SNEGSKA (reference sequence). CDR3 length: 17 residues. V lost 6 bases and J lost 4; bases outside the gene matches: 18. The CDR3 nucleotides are TGCAGTGCCCCCGACCGGGACAGCCCGTTCAGGAATCAGCCCCAGCATTTT. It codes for CSAPDRDSPFRNQPQHF.

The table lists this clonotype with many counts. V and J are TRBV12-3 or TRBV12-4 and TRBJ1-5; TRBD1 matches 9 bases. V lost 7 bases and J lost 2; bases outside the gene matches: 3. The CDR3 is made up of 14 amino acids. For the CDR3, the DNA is TGTGCCAGCACACAGGGGGCTGGCAATCAGCCCCAGCATTTT. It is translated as CASTQGAGNQPQHF.

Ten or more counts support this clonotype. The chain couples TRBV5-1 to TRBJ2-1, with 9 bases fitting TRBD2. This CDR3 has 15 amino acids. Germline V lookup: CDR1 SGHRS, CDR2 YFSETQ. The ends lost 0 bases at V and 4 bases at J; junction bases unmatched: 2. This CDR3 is CASSLVLAGYNEQFF. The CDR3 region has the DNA TGCGCCAGCAGCTTGGTCCTAGCGGGATACAATGAGCAGTTCTTC.

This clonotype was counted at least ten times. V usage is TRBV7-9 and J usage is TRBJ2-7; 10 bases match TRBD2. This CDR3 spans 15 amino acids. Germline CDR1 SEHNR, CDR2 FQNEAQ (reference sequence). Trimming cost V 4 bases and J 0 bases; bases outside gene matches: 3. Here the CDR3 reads CASSSGLASSYEQYF. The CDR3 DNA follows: TGTGCCAGCAGCTCGGGACTAGCGAGCTCCTACGAGCAGTACTTC.

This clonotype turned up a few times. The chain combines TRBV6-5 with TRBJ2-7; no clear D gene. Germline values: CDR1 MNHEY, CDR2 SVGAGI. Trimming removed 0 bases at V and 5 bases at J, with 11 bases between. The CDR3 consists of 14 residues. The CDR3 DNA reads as TGTGCCAGCAGTTACTCGTCTGCAGGTCACGAGCAGTACTTC. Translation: CASSYSSAGHEQYF.

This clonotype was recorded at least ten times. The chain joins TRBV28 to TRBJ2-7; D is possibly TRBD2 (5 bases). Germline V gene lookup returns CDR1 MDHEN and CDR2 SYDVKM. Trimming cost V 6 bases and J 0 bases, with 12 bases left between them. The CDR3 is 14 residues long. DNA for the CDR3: TGTGCCAGCAGAAGAATTGGGAGCTCCTACGAGCAGTACTTC. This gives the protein CASRRIGSSYEQYF.

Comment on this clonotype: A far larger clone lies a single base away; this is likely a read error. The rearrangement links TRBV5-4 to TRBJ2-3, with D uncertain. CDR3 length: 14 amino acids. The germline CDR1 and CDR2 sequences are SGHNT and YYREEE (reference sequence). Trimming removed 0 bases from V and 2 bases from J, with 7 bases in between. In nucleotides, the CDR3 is TGTGCCAGCAGCTTGGGGGTGAACACAGATACGCAGTATTTT. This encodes CASSLGVNTDTQYF. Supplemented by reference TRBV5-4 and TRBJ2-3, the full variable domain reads ETGVTQSPTHLIKTRGQQVTLRCSSQSGHNTVSWYQQALGQGPQFIFQYYREEENGRGNFPPRFSGLQFPNYSSELNVNALELDDSALYLCASSLGVNTDTQYFGPGTRLTVL.

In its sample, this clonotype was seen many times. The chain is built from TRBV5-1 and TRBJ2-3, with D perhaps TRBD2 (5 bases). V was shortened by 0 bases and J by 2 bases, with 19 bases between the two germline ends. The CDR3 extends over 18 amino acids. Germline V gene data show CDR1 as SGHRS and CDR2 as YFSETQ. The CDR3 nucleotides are TGCGCCAGCAGCTTGGAAGGCGGGTTCACTTTCCACACAGATACGCAGTATTTT. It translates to CASSLEGGFTFHTDTQYF.

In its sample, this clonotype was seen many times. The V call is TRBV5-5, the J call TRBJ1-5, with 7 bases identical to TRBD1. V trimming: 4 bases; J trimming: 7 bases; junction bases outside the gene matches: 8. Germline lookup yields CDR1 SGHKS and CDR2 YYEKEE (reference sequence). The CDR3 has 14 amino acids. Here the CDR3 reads CASSPDRRLQPQHF. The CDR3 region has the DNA TGTGCCAGCAGCCCGGACAGGAGACTGCAGCCCCAGCATTTT. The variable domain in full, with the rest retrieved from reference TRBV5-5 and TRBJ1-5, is DAGVTQSPTHLIKTRGQQVTLRCSPISGHKSVSWYQQVLGQGPQFIFQYYEKEERGRGNFPDRFSARQFPNYSSELNVNALLLGDSALYLCASSPDRRLQPQHFGDGTRLSIL.

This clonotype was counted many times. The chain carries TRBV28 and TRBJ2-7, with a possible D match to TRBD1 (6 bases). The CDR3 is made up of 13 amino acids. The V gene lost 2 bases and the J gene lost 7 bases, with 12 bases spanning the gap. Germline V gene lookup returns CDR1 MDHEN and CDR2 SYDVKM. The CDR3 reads CASSLVQGREQYF. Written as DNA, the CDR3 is TGTGCCAGCAGTTTAGTACAGGGTAGGGAGCAGTACTTC.